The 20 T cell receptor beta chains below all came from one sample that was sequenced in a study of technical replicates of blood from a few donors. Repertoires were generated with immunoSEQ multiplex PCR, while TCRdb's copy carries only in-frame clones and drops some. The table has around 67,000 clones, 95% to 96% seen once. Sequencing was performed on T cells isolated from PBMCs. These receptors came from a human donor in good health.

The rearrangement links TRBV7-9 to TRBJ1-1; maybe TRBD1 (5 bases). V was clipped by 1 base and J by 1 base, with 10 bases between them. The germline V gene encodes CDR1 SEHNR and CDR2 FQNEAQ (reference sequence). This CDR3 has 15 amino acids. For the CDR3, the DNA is TGTGCCAGCAGCTTAGGGACATTGGGGAACACTGAAGCTTTCTTT. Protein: CASSLGTLGNTEAFF.

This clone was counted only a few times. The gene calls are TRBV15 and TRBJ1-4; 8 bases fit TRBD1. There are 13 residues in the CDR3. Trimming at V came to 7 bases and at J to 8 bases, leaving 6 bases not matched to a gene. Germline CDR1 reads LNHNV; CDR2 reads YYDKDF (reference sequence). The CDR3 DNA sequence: TGTGCCACCACCCGAGGGACAGGAGAAAAACTGTTTTTT. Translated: CATTRGTGEKLFF.

CDR3 sequence: CASSSLTSGGVGELFF. The CDR3 DNA is TGTGCCAGCAGCTCGCTGACTAGCGGGGGGGTCGGGGAGCTGTTTTTT. The chain employs TRBV7-3 and TRBJ2-2, with 14 positions matching TRBD2. This CDR3 comprises 16 residues. The junction had 5 bases not matched to a gene; V was cut back by 4 bases and J by 7 bases. Germline V gives CDR1 SGHTA, CDR2 FQGTGA. The full variable domain, completed using reference TRBV7-3 and TRBJ2-2, is GAGVSQTPSNKVTEKGKYVELRCDPISGHTALYWYRQSLGQGPEFLIYFQGTGAADDSGLPNDRFFAVRPEGSVSTLKIQRTERGDSAVYLCASSSLTSGGVGELFFGEGSRLTVL.

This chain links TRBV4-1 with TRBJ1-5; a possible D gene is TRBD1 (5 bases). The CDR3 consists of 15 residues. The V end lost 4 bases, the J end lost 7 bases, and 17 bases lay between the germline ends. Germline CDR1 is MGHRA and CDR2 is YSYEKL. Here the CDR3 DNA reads TGCGCCAGCAGCCCCTGGGGGGGGAGTAACCAGCCCCAGCATTTT. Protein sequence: CASSPWGGSNQPQHF.

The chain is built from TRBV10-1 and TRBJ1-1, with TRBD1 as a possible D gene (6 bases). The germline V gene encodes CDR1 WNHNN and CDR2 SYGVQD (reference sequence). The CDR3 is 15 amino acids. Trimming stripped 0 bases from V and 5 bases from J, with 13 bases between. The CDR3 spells CASSESRGKLTEAFF. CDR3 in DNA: TGCGCCAGCAGTGAGTCGAGGGGGAAGCTGACTGAAGCTTTCTTT.

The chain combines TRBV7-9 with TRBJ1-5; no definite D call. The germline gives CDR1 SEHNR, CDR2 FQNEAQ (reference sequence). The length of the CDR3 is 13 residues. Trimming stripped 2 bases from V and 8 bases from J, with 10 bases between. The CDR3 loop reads CASSLYEIEPQHF. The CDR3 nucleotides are TGTGCCAGCAGCTTATATGAGATAGAGCCCCAGCATTTT.

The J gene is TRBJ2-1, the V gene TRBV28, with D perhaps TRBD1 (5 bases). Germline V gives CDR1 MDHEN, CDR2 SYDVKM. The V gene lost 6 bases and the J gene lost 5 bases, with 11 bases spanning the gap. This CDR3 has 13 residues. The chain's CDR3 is CASSQGVHNEQFF. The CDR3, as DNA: TGTGCCAGCAGCCAAGGGGTGCACAATGAGCAGTTCTTC.

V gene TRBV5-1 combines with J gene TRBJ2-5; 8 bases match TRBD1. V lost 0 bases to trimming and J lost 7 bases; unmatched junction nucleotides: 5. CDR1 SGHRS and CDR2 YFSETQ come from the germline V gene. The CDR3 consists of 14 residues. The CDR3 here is CASSLGGQGTTQYF. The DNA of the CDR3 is TGCGCCAGCAGCTTGGGCGGACAGGGCACGACCCAGTACTTC.

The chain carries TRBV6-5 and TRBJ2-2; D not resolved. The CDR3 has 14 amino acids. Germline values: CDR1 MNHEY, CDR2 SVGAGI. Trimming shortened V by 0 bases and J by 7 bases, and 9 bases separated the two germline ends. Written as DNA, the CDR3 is TGTGCCAGCAGTTACTCTAGTCTAGGCGGGGAGCTGTTTTTT. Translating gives CASSYSSLGGELFF.

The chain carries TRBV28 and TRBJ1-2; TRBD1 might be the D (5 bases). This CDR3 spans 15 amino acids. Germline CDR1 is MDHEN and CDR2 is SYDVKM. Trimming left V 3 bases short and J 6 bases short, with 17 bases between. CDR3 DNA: TGTGCCAGCAGTTTCGGGCCCGTAGGGGTTAATGGCTACACCTTC. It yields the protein CASSFGPVGVNGYTF.

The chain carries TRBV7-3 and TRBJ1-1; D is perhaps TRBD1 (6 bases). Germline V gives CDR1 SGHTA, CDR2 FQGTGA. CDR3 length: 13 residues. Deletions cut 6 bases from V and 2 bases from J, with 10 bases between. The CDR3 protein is CASRWTANTEAFF. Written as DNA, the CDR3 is TGTGCCAGCAGGTGGACAGCCAACACTGAAGCTTTCTTT. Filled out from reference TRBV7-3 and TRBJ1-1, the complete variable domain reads GAGVSQTPSNKVTEKGKYVELRCDPISGHTALYWYRQSLGQGPEFLIYFQGTGAADDSGLPNDRFFAVRPEGSVSTLKIQRTERGDSAVYLCASRWTANTEAFFGQGTRLTVV.

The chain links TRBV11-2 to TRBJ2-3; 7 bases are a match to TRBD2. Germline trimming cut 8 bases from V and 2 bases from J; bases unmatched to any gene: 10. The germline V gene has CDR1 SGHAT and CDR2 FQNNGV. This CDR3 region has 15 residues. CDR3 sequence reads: CASGVERGFTDTQYF. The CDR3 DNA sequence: TGTGCCAGCGGGGTGGAGCGGGGATTCACAGATACGCAGTATTTT.

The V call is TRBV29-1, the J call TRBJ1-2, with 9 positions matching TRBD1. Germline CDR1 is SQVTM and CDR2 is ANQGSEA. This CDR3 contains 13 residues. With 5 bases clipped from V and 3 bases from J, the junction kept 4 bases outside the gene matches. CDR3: CSVIGQGHYGYTF. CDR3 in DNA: TGCAGCGTTATAGGACAGGGGCACTATGGCTACACCTTC.

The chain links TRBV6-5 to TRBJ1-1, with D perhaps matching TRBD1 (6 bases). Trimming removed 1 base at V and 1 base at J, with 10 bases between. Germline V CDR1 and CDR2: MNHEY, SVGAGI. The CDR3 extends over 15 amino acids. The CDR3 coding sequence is TGTGCCAGCAGTTACTATCCGGGACAGAACACTGAAGCTTTCTTT. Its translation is CASSYYPGQNTEAFF.

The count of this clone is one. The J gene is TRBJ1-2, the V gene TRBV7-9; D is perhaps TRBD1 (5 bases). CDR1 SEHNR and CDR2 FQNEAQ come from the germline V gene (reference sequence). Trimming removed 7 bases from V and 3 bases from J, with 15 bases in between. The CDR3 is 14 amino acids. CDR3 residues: CASISGGADYGYTF. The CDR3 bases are TGTGCCAGCATCTCGGGTGGGGCAGACTATGGCTACACCTTC.

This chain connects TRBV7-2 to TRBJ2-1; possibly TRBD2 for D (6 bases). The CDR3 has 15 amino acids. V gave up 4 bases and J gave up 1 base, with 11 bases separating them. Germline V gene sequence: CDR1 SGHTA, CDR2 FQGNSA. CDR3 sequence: CASSYSGPSYNEQFF. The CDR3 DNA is TGTGCCAGCAGCTATAGCGGCCCGTCCTACAATGAGCAGTTCTTC. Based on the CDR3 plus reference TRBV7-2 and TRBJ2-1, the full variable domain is GAGVSQSPSNKVTEKGKDVELRCDPISGHTALYWYRQSLGQGLEFLIYFQGNSAPDKSGLPSDRFSAERTGGSVSTLTIQRTQQEDSAVYLCASSYSGPSYNEQFFGPGTRLTVL.

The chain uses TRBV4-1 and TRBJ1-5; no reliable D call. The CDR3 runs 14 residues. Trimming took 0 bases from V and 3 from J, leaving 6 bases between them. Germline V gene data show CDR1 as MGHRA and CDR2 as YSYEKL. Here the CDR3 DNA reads TGCGCCAGCAGCCAAGAACGAGTCAATCAGCCCCAGCATTTT. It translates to CASSQERVNQPQHF.

The CDR3 region has the DNA TGTGCCAGCTCACGGACAGGCGACAATGAGCAGTTCTTC. Translation: CASSRTGDNEQFF. V and J are TRBV18 and TRBJ2-1, with 7 bases matching TRBD1. The J segment lost 5 bases and the V segment lost 4 bases, leaving 2 bases of the junction unmatched. The CDR3 runs to 13 residues. The germline gives CDR1 KGHSH, CDR2 LQKENI.

This CDR3 is CASSLLSRVNKPQHF. CDR3 nucleotides: TGTGCCAGCAGTTTACTTTCCAGGGTAAATAAGCCCCAGCATTTT. The V call is TRBV28, the J call TRBJ1-5, with D possibly TRBD1 on 5 matching bases. Trimming left V 2 bases short and J 8 bases short, with 16 bases between. In germline, CDR1 is MDHEN, CDR2 SYDVKM. The length of the CDR3 is 15 residues.

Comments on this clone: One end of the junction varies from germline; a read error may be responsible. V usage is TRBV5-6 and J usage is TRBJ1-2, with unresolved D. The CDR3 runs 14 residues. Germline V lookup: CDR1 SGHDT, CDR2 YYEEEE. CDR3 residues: CASSLERQAYVGAF. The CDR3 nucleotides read TGTGCCAGCAGCTTAGAGCGGCAGGCGTACGTTGGGGCCTTC.